These 23 T cell receptor beta chains originate from one sample sequenced in a study of blood T cell repertoires in COVID-19. Assay: immunoSEQ multiplex PCR; the TCRdb copy retains only in-frame clones and omits some. The sample has about 50,000 clones; 90% are singletons. Sequencing was carried out using peripheral blood. These receptors came from a woman of 80 years or more with acute or convalescent COVID-19.

This chain joins TRBV7-9 and TRBJ2-3; 7 nucleotides agree with TRBD1. Germline CDR1 is SEHNR and CDR2 is FQNEAQ (reference sequence). The CDR3 loop spans 16 amino acids. Trimming removed 2 bases from V and 4 bases from J; junction bases left unmatched: 9. The CDR3 DNA reads as TGTGCCAGCAGCTTAATTTCAGGGGGTAGGGCAGATACGCAGTATTTT. It yields the protein CASSLISGGRADTQYF.

V gene TRBV7-2 combines with J gene TRBJ2-6, with TRBD2 matching 9 bases. Germline CDR1 reads SGHTA; CDR2 reads FQGNSA. The CDR3 totals 18 residues. With 5 bases clipped from V and 4 bases from J, the junction kept 12 bases outside the gene matches. The CDR3 is CASSPAAGGSRGANVLTF. In nucleotides, the CDR3 is TGTGCCAGCAGCCCCGCGGCGGGAGGGAGTCGAGGGGCCAACGTCCTGACTTTC.

The chain combines TRBV5-4 with TRBJ2-7, with 8 bases aligning to TRBD1. Germline lookup yields CDR1 SGHNT and CDR2 YYREEE (reference sequence). The length of the CDR3 is 15 residues. The J segment lost 0 bases and the V segment lost 4 bases, leaving 6 bases of the junction unmatched. CDR3 region: CASSRTGGSSYEQYF. CDR3 nucleotides: TGTGCCAGCAGCAGAACAGGGGGGAGCTCCTACGAGCAGTACTTC.

The chain recombines TRBV19 with TRBJ1-2; 7 nucleotides line up with TRBD1. V was pared by 5 bases and J by 4 bases, with 7 bases of the junction left unmatched. The CDR3 is 14 amino acids. Germline V CDR1 and CDR2: LNHDA, SQIVND (reference sequence). The CDR3 reads CASSLPTGTYGYTF. The CDR3 nucleotides read TGTGCCAGTAGTCTACCGACAGGGACCTATGGCTACACCTTC.

The chain uses TRBV19 and TRBJ2-7; 10 bases agree with TRBD2. Germline CDR1 LNHDA, CDR2 SQIVND (reference sequence). The CDR3 is made up of 17 amino acids. Unmatched junction bases numbered 9, after V lost 4 bases and J lost 0 bases. The DNA for the CDR3 is TGTGCCAGTAGTACAGAACTTAGCGGGAGGATCTCCTACGAGCAGTACTTC. Translated: CASSTELSGRISYEQYF.

The count of this clone is one. The chain carries TRBV6-2 or TRBV6-3 and TRBJ1-5; the D gene is possibly TRBD1 (6 bases). V dropped 4 bases and J dropped 7 bases, with 11 bases sitting between them. There are 13 residues in the CDR3. Germline values: CDR1 MNHEY, CDR2 SVGEGT. The CDR3 region is CASSSQQGQPQHF. The CDR3 DNA sequence: TGTGCCAGCAGTTCCCAACAGGGACAGCCCCAGCATTTT.

CDR3 nucleotide sequence: TGTGCCAGCAGCGAAGGACACTTCTCTGGAAACACCATATATTTT. Translated: CASSEGHFSGNTIYF. The rearrangement joins TRBV7-2 to TRBJ1-3; a possible D gene is TRBD1 (5 bases). Germline-derived CDR1 and CDR2 are SGHTA and FQGNSA. Trimming stripped 5 bases from V and 0 bases from J, with 11 bases between. The CDR3 extends over 15 amino acids.

The table lists this clone with a count of one. The chain couples TRBV18 to TRBJ2-3; 8 bases agree with TRBD1. This CDR3 is 15 amino acids long. V shed 6 bases, J shed 4 bases, and the junction held 9 bases outside the gene matches. Germline V gene lookup returns CDR1 KGHSH and CDR2 LQKENI. The CDR3 sequence is CASSPGQGRADTQYF. CDR3 nucleotides: TGTGCCAGCTCCCCAGGACAGGGACGCGCAGATACGCAGTATTTT.

The genes are TRBV19 and TRBJ2-7; 11 bases line up with TRBD2. This CDR3 has 17 amino acids. With 6 bases clipped from V and 2 bases from J, the junction kept 12 bases outside the gene matches. The V gene's germline CDR1 is LNHDA and CDR2 SQIVND (reference sequence). CDR3 nucleotides: TGTGCCAGTAGCAAGGCCGGGACTAGCGGCTCGACCTACGAGCAGTACTTC. Translation: CASSKAGTSGSTYEQYF.

The genes are TRBV3-1 (or the pseudogene TRBV3-2) and TRBJ1-2, with 10 bases matching TRBD1. The V and J ends lost 4 bases and 4 bases, in that order; junction bases with no gene match: 12. This CDR3 has 17 amino acids. Looked up from germline, CDR1 is LGHDT and CDR2 is YNNKEL (reference sequence). The CDR3 nucleotides read TGTGCCAGCAGCCTGGGACAGGGGAAAAAATCTGCCTATGGCTACACCTTC. It translates to CASSLGQGKKSAYGYTF.

The gene calls are TRBV4-1 and TRBJ2-3; perhaps TRBD2 as D (6 bases). Germline-derived CDR1 and CDR2 are MGHRA and YSYEKL. V was pared by 1 base and J by 0 bases, with 11 bases between. This CDR3 contains 16 residues. The CDR3: CASSQGTGTSTDTQYF. The CDR3 DNA reads as TGCGCCAGCAGCCAAGGAACCGGGACTAGCACAGATACGCAGTATTTT.

The rearrangement joins TRBV19 to TRBJ2-1; 9 nucleotides agree with TRBD2. Per the germline V gene, CDR1 is LNHDA and CDR2 is SQIVND (reference sequence). Germline trimming cut 5 bases from V and 4 bases from J; bases unmatched to any gene: 6. The CDR3 sequence is 15 residues long. The CDR3 nucleotides are TGTGCCAGTAGTTCCCGACTAGCGGATTACAATGAGCAGTTCTTC. Translation gives CASSSRLADYNEQFF.

This clone was recorded once. The rearrangement links TRBV18 to TRBJ2-7; D may be TRBD1 (5 bases). CDR1 and CDR2 (germline): KGHSH, LQKENI. Trimming shortened V by 5 bases and J by 2 bases, and 10 bases separated the two germline ends. This CDR3 spans 13 amino acids. The CDR3 region has the DNA TGTGCCAGCTCATACTCAGGGACCTACGAGCAGTACTTC. It codes for CASSYSGTYEQYF. The whole variable domain, filled in from reference TRBV18 and TRBJ2-7, reads NAGVMQNPRHLVRRRGQEARLRCSPMKGHSHVYWYRQLPEEGLKFMVYLQKENIIDESGMPKERFSAEFPKEGPSILRIQQVVRGDSAAYFCASSYSGTYEQYFGPGTRLTVT.

This chain links TRBV6-2 or TRBV6-3 with TRBJ1-2; D uncertain. V was cut by 2 bases and J by 2 bases, with 15 bases left in between. From germline, CDR1 is MNHEY and CDR2 SVGEGT. The CDR3 has 16 residues. CDR3 nucleotides: TGTGCCAGCAGTTACGGCGGCCGGCAGACGAACTATGGCTACACCTTC. It yields the protein CASSYGGRQTNYGYTF.

This clone appeared a few times. The rearrangement uses TRBV11-1 and TRBJ2-1; 9 nucleotides match TRBD1. The V gene's germline CDR1 is SGHAT and CDR2 FQDESV (reference sequence). This CDR3 spans 15 amino acids. V lost 5 bases and J lost 4; bases outside the gene matches: 6. CDR3 bases: TGTGCCAGCAGCCAAGGGACAGGGACTTACAATGAGCAGTTCTTC. It specifies CASSQGTGTYNEQFF.

V gene TRBV29-1 combines with J gene TRBJ2-1; D is perhaps TRBD2 (5 bases). Germline V lookup: CDR1 SQVTM, CDR2 ANQGSEA. The CDR3 extends over 14 amino acids. With 7 bases removed from V and 5 bases from J, the gap between germline ends came to 18 bases. CDR3 in amino acids: CSAGRASRNNEQFF. Written as DNA, the CDR3 is TGCAGCGCAGGCCGGGCTAGCCGCAACAATGAGCAGTTCTTC.

The chain is built from TRBV2 and TRBJ1-1; 11 bases are a match to TRBD1. This CDR3 has 14 residues. The germline V gene has CDR1 SNHLY and CDR2 FYNNEI. V shed 4 bases and J 7 bases; nucleotides not matched to a gene: 5. The CDR3 DNA sequence: TGTGCCAGCAGTGCCCGGACAGGGGGCGTTGAAGCTTTCTTT. Protein: CASSARTGGVEAFF.

V usage is TRBV5-1 and J usage is TRBJ1-2, with TRBD1 matching over 7 bases. Looked up from germline, CDR1 is SGHRS and CDR2 is YFSETQ. The CDR3 runs to 16 residues. V lost 4 bases and J lost 8; bases outside the gene matches: 17. DNA for the CDR3: TGCGCCAGCAGCGCGCAGGGGGGAGCTCGTCAGGTCGGCTACACCTTC. Protein product: CASSAQGGARQVGYTF.

In this sample, this clone turned up a few times. V usage is TRBV7-9 and J usage is TRBJ1-5; unclear D gene. The CDR3 runs to 13 residues. Germline V gives CDR1 SEHNR, CDR2 FQNEAQ (reference sequence). Trimming took off 5 bases at V and 5 bases at J, with 10 bases between the two ends. In DNA form, the CDR3 reads TGTGCCAGCAGCGGAGACGGATATCAGCCCCAGCATTTT. It is translated as CASSGDGYQPQHF. The full variable domain, in which reference TRBV7-9 and TRBJ1-5 provide the parts outside the CDR3, is DTGVSQNPRHKITKRGQNVTFRCDPISEHNRLYWYRQTLGQGPEFLTYFQNEAQLEKSRLLSDRFSAERPKGSFSTLEIQRTEQGDSAMYLCASSGDGYQPQHFGDGTRLSIL.

The J gene is TRBJ1-1, the V gene TRBV7-2; D perhaps matches TRBD1 (6 bases). This CDR3 is built from 14 residues. Trimming cost V 1 base and J 6 bases, with 12 bases left between them. The V gene's germline CDR1 is SGHTA and CDR2 FQGNSA. The CDR3 sequence: CASSLDPNRAEAFF. The CDR3 nucleotides read TGTGCCAGCAGCTTAGACCCCAACAGGGCTGAAGCTTTCTTT.

The CDR3 DNA reads as TGCGCCAGCAGCTTGGGTGGCGGGAGTTTGTCCTACGAGCAGTACTTC. Protein sequence: CASSLGGGSLSYEQYF. This sequence joins TRBV5-1 and TRBJ2-7; 7 nucleotides line up with TRBD2. Trimming took 0 bases from V and 1 from J; bases not matched to a gene: 7. Germline V gene lookup returns CDR1 SGHRS and CDR2 YFSETQ. The CDR3 contains 16 residues.

The V call is TRBV30, the J call TRBJ1-1; TRBD1 matches at 8 bases. The length of the CDR3 is 17 residues. V shed 3 bases and J 1 base; nucleotides not matched to a gene: 13. Germline-derived CDR1 and CDR2 are GTSNPN and SVGIG (reference sequence). The CDR3 DNA sequence: TGTGCCTGGAGCCCTAAAGCAGGGGGCCTCAAGAACACTGAAGCTTTCTTT. This encodes CAWSPKAGGLKNTEAFF.

In this sample, this clone turned up a few times. This chain uses TRBV4-1 with TRBJ1-3; D unresolved. Germline assignment: CDR1 MGHRA and CDR2 YSYEKL. This CDR3 is built from 15 residues. V was pared by 0 bases and J by 0 bases, with 6 bases between. The CDR3, as DNA: TGCGCCAGCAGCCAAGATCCCTTCTCTGGAAACACCATATATTTT. Its protein is CASSQDPFSGNTIYF.